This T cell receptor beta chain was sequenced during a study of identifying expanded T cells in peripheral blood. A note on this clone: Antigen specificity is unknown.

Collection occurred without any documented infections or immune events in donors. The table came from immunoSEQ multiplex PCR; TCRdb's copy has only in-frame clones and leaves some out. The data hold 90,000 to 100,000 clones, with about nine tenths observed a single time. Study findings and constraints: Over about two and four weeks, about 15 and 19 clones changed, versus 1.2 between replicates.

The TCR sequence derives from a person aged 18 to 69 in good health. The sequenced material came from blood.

CDR3 residues: CAIRTTQGARETQYF. CDR3 nucleotides: TGTGCCATCAGAACCACCCAGGGGGCGCGGGAGACCCAGTACTTC. The chain joins TRBV10-3 to TRBJ2-5; 8 nucleotides agree with TRBD1. Trimming cost V 6 bases and J 5 bases; bases outside gene matches: 11. The V gene's germline CDR1 is ENHRY and CDR2 SYGVKD. The CDR3 has 15 amino acids.